The next 9 T cell receptor beta chains were all read from a single sample in a study of shared clonotypes between healthy human individuals. Sequenced by immunoSEQ multiplex PCR; TCRdb stores in-frame clones only, minus some. Of approximately 2,200,000 clones in the sample, about 92% were seen once. CD45RO-negative cells were positively selected for CCR7, leaving out terminally differentiated effector memory CD45RA+ cells. The sequenced sample consisted of naive CD8+ T cells from PBMCs. The receptors shown here come from a man younger than 35 in good health. Some clones in this sample may be carry-over from other donors' samples.

On this clone itself: The same CDR3 can be traced to other DNA sequences in this sample. The V gene is TRBV27, the J gene TRBJ2-1, with D perhaps being TRBD1 or TRBD2 (5 bases each). Germline CDR1 reads MNHEY; CDR2 reads SMNVEV (reference sequence). Trimming removed 2 bases from V and 0 bases from J, with 8 bases in between. The length of the CDR3 is 15 residues. The CDR3 DNA sequence: TGTGCCAGCAGTTTAGGGGGACCCTCCTACAATGAGCAGTTCTTC. As protein: CASSLGGPSYNEQFF.

This sequence joins TRBV7-7 and TRBJ2-1; 9 nucleotides line up with TRBD1. This CDR3 comprises 15 residues. The V gene's germline CDR1 is SSHAT and CDR2 FNYEAQ (reference sequence). J gave up 7 bases and V 4 bases, and 8 bases lay outside the gene matches. The CDR3 here is CASSWGQGTANEQFF. DNA for the CDR3: TGTGCCAGCAGCTGGGGACAGGGAACGGCAAATGAGCAGTTCTTC.

This clone was seen only a few times. The chain joins TRBV9 to TRBJ1-1; a possible D gene is TRBD1 (5 bases). V dropped 0 bases and J dropped 5 bases, with 14 bases sitting between them. The CDR3 is made up of 15 amino acids. Per germline, CDR1 SGDLS and CDR2 YYNGEE. The CDR3 sequence is CASSVGRGRATEAFF. Here the CDR3 DNA reads TGTGCCAGCAGCGTAGGAAGGGGCAGGGCAACTGAAGCTTTCTTT.

The rearrangement uses TRBV27 and TRBJ2-1, with 9 bases that match TRBD2. The V and J ends lost 3 bases and 6 bases, in that order; junction bases with no gene match: 9. There are 16 residues in the CDR3. Looked up from germline, CDR1 is MNHEY and CDR2 is SMNVEV (reference sequence). CDR3 coding DNA: TGTGCCAGCAGTTTTGTTCATGCGGGAGGGGCCAATGAGCAGTTCTTC. Its translation: CASSFVHAGGANEQFF.

The rearrangement uses TRBV27 and TRBJ2-7; TRBD1 aligns across 7 bases. Germline V lookup: CDR1 MNHEY, CDR2 SMNVEV (reference sequence). CDR3 size: 13 residues. Unmatched junction bases numbered 8, after V lost 5 bases and J lost 7 bases. In DNA, the CDR3 is TGTGCCAGCAGTGGCAGACAGGGTCAAGAGCAGTACTTC. It yields the protein CASSGRQGQEQYF.

This rearrangement joins TRBV7-9 to TRBJ2-7, with D tentatively TRBD1 (5 bases). This CDR3 contains 15 residues. V dropped 5 bases and J dropped 0 bases, with 14 bases sitting between them. CDR1 is SEHNR and CDR2 is FQNEAQ in the germline V gene (reference sequence). CDR3 loop: CASSRVDTGSYEQYF. The CDR3 DNA is TGTGCCAGCAGCCGGGTGGACACCGGCTCCTACGAGCAGTACTTC.

In DNA, the CDR3 is TGTGCCTGGAGTGGTGGGAGAGGGTACAATGAGCAGTTCTTC. Its translation is CAWSGGRGYNEQFF. The chain couples TRBV30 to TRBJ2-1; the D gene is possibly TRBD2 (5 bases). The CDR3 totals 14 residues. Trimming removed 1 base from V and 4 bases from J, with 11 bases in between. From germline, CDR1 is GTSNPN and CDR2 SVGIG (reference sequence). The entire variable domain, with the rest obtained from reference TRBV30 and TRBJ2-1, is as follows: SQTIHQWPATLVQPVGSPLSLECTVEGTSNPNLYWYRQAAGRGLQLLFYSVGIGQISSEVPQNLSASRPQDRQFILSSKKLLLSDSGFYLCAWSGGRGYNEQFFGPGTRLTVL.

The V call is TRBV11-1, the J call TRBJ2-7, with D possibly matching TRBD2 (5 bases). Trimming took 3 bases from V and 6 from J, leaving 6 bases between them. The V gene's germline CDR1 is SGHAT and CDR2 FQDESV (reference sequence). There are 11 residues in the CDR3. The CDR3 here is CASSFGGEQYF. The CDR3 nucleotides read TGTGCCAGCAGCTTCGGAGGCGAGCAGTACTTC.

The V call is TRBV11-2, the J call TRBJ2-1; TRBD2 matches at 8 bases. This CDR3 has 19 residues. CDR1 is SGHAT, CDR2 FQNNGV, per germline. V gave up 2 bases and J gave up 0 bases; unmatched junction bases: 12. This CDR3 is CASSLFPSGSPPSYNEQFF. The CDR3 DNA follows: TGTGCCAGCAGCTTATTTCCTAGCGGGTCCCCGCCCTCCTACAATGAGCAGTTCTTC.